The present entry profiles one T cell receptor (beta chain) with its context. Profiling relied on immunoSEQ multiplex PCR, and the TCRdb table lists in-frame clones only, not all of them. The table lists some 150,000 clones, 90% to 95% of them singletons. The entry originates in a study of control samples from healthy donors and cancer patients. This CDR3 has 15 residues. V was shortened by 5 bases and J by 4 bases, with 17 bases between the two germline ends. Germline V gene data show CDR1 as LNHDA and CDR2 as SQIVND (reference sequence). Sequenced input: PBMCs. This receptor was taken from a man in his fifties or sixties with colorectal cancer. The gene calls are TRBV19 and TRBJ1-2; a possible D gene is TRBD1 (6 bases). The CDR3 protein is CASSSSRGDRYGYTF. Here the CDR3 DNA reads TGTGCCAGTAGTTCCTCCAGGGGCGACCGCTATGGCTACACCTTC.